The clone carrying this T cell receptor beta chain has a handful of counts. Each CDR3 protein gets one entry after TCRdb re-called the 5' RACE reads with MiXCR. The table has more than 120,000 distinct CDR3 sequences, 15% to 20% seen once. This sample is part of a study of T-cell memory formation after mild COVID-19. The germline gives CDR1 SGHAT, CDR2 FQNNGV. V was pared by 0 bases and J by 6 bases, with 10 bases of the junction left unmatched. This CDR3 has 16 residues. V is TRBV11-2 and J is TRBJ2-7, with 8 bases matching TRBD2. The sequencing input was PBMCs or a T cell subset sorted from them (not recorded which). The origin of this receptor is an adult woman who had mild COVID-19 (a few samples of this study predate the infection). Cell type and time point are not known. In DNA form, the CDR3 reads TGTGCCAGCAGCTTAGATTGGGTAGCGGGGAGCGGCGAGCAGTACTTC. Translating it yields CASSLDWVAGSGEQYF.